A selection of T cell receptor beta chains follows, all from one sample in a study of OX40 agonist ivuxolimab in advanced cancers. The table came from immunoSEQ multiplex PCR; TCRdb's copy has only in-frame clones and leaves some out. The data contain tens of thousands of clones, about 85% of them seen just once; the ten biggest clones take up around 0.98%. Sequenced material: CD4+ or CD8+ T cells sorted from blood, taken in a trial of the OX40 agonist ivuxolimab. The receptor source for this set is an adult with an advanced solid tumor such as melanoma, head and neck, liver or kidney cancer. The CDR3 runs from the conserved cysteine through the conserved F or W. The order of the fields is CDR3 DNA, CDR3 protein, D gene, J gene, clone size, V gene. The D gene is left open where the match is weak. The size of a clone is reported for some rows only, either as once, few or many, or as a class for expanded clones.

cdr3_nt: TGTGCCAGCAGTTTTTATAACGTCCGGAACACTGAAGCTTTCTTT; cdr3_aa: CASSFYNVRNTEAFF; d_call: NA; j_call: TRBJ1-1; clone_size: NA; v_call: TRBV6-5
cdr3_nt: TGTGCCAGCAGCCGGGACAGATTTTCTTCTGGAAACACCATATATTTT; cdr3_aa: CASSRDRFSSGNTIYF; d_call: TRBD1; j_call: TRBJ1-3; clone_size: few; v_call: TRBV28
cdr3_nt: TGCGCGAGCTACCGGGACCGGAACACTGAAGCTTTCTTT; cdr3_aa: CASYRDRNTEAFF; d_call: NA; j_call: TRBJ1-1; clone_size: NA; v_call: TRBV10-1
cdr3_nt: TGTGCCGGCCTTAGCGGGAGCGTGGAGTCCTACGAGCAGTACTTC; cdr3_aa: CAGLSGSVESYEQYF; d_call: TRBD2; j_call: TRBJ2-7; clone_size: once; v_call: TRBV6-1
cdr3_nt: TGTGCCAGCAGTTTTGTAACAGGGGGCCGTACAGCTTTCTTT; cdr3_aa: CASSFVTGGRTAFF; d_call: TRBD1; j_call: TRBJ1-1; clone_size: NA; v_call: TRBV28
cdr3_nt: TGTGCCTGGCGACATGTGGCTGGGGCCAACGTCCTGACTTTC; cdr3_aa: CAWRHVAGANVLTF; d_call: NA; j_call: TRBJ2-6; clone_size: NA; v_call: TRBV30
cdr3_nt: TGCGCCAGCAGCCAGTCGGTTGGGGGTATCTACAATGAGCAGTTCTTC; cdr3_aa: CASSQSVGGIYNEQFF; d_call: NA; j_call: TRBJ2-1; clone_size: NA; v_call: TRBV4-3
cdr3_nt: TGTGCCAGCAGCCGTGGAACAGGGATGACCTACGAGCAGTACTTC; cdr3_aa: CASSRGTGMTYEQYF; d_call: NA; j_call: TRBJ2-7; clone_size: NA; v_call: TRBV4-2
cdr3_nt: TGTGCCATCAGACAGGGTTTTAACTATGGCTACACCTTC; cdr3_aa: CAIRQGFNYGYTF; d_call: NA; j_call: TRBJ1-2; clone_size: few; v_call: TRBV10-3
cdr3_nt: TGCGCCAGCAGCGGACAGGGGGCCGGCCGAGGCTACACCTTC; cdr3_aa: CASSGQGAGRGYTF; d_call: TRBD1; j_call: TRBJ1-2; clone_size: NA; v_call: TRBV5-1
cdr3_nt: TGCGCCAGCAGCTTGGAAACCGGGACAGGGGGCACCGGCTACACCTTC; cdr3_aa: CASSLETGTGGTGYTF; d_call: TRBD1; j_call: TRBJ1-2; clone_size: NA; v_call: TRBV5-1
cdr3_nt: TGCGCCAGCAGCCAAGCATGGGGGGGGACCACAGATACGCAGTATTTT; cdr3_aa: CASSQAWGGTTDTQYF; d_call: TRBD2; j_call: TRBJ2-3; clone_size: NA; v_call: TRBV4-1
cdr3_nt: TGTGCAAGTCGCTTAGGGGAGACAGGGATGGAACAGTCGGGCTATGGCTACACCTTC; cdr3_aa: CASRLGETGMEQSGYGYTF; d_call: NA; j_call: TRBJ1-2; clone_size: NA; v_call: TRBV12-2
cdr3_nt: TGTGCCAGCAGTGAGGACAGGGGGGGATACAATGAGCAGTTCTTC; cdr3_aa: CASSEDRGGYNEQFF; d_call: TRBD1; j_call: TRBJ2-1; clone_size: NA; v_call: TRBV2
cdr3_nt: TGTGCCAGCAGCTTAAACGTTCGGCAGTACTTC; cdr3_aa: CASSLNVRQYF; d_call: NA; j_call: TRBJ2-7; clone_size: NA; v_call: TRBV7-2
cdr3_nt: TGTGCCAGCAGCTTAGGACTGCCTAACTCCTACGAGCAGTACTTC; cdr3_aa: CASSLGLPNSYEQYF; d_call: NA; j_call: TRBJ2-7; clone_size: NA; v_call: TRBV7-9
cdr3_nt: TGTGCCAGCAGCGCCCCGGGGACGGCGAACACTGAAGCTTTCTTT; cdr3_aa: CASSAPGTANTEAFF; d_call: NA; j_call: TRBJ1-1; clone_size: NA; v_call: TRBV7-2
cdr3_nt: TGCGCCAGCAGCTTGGTCCCGACCGGGACAGACTCCTACGAGCAGTACTTC; cdr3_aa: CASSLVPTGTDSYEQYF; d_call: TRBD1; j_call: TRBJ2-7; clone_size: NA; v_call: TRBV5-1
cdr3_nt: TGTGCCAGCAGCTTAGGGACCCAAAACACTGAAGCTTTCTTT; cdr3_aa: CASSLGTQNTEAFF; d_call: NA; j_call: TRBJ1-1; clone_size: NA; v_call: TRBV11-3
cdr3_nt: TGCGCCAGCAGCCAAGGAGGGACCTTCTACGAGCAGTACTTC; cdr3_aa: CASSQGGTFYEQYF; d_call: NA; j_call: TRBJ2-7; clone_size: NA; v_call: TRBV4-1
cdr3_nt: TGTGCCAGCAGGCGAAGGGGGCTGGATGAGCAGTTCTTC; cdr3_aa: CASRRRGLDEQFF; d_call: TRBD1; j_call: TRBJ2-1; clone_size: NA; v_call: TRBV28
cdr3_nt: TGTGCCAGCAGCGTAGGAGGGGCTGGAAACACCATATATTTT; cdr3_aa: CASSVGGAGNTIYF; d_call: NA; j_call: TRBJ1-3; clone_size: NA; v_call: TRBV9
cdr3_nt: TGCAGCGTTGGACAGGATGGCTACACCTTC; cdr3_aa: CSVGQDGYTF; d_call: NA; j_call: TRBJ1-2; clone_size: NA; v_call: TRBV29-1
cdr3_nt: TGTGCCAGCAGCTTGGCCGAGATCGGGACCCAGTACTTC; cdr3_aa: CASSLAEIGTQYF; d_call: NA; j_call: TRBJ2-5; clone_size: once; v_call: TRBV5-6
cdr3_nt: TGCAGCGCCGACCTAATTCCGGAGAGCTACACCTTC; cdr3_aa: CSADLIPESYTF; d_call: NA; j_call: TRBJ1-2; clone_size: NA; v_call: TRBV29-1
cdr3_nt: TGTGCCAGCAGCTTATCCCCCGATGGTACGAGTGGCTACACCTTC; cdr3_aa: CASSLSPDGTSGYTF; d_call: NA; j_call: TRBJ1-2; clone_size: NA; v_call: TRBV5-6
cdr3_nt: TGTGCCTGGGGCGCCGGGACAGGGGTCCCTGGGGCCAACGTCCTGACTTTC; cdr3_aa: CAWGAGTGVPGANVLTF; d_call: TRBD1; j_call: TRBJ2-6; clone_size: few; v_call: TRBV30
cdr3_nt: TGTGCCAGCAGTGAGCCCAGGGGGCTGTCCTACGAGCAGTACTTC; cdr3_aa: CASSEPRGLSYEQYF; d_call: TRBD1; j_call: TRBJ2-7; clone_size: NA; v_call: TRBV2
cdr3_nt: TGTGCCAGCAGTTTATTGACAGGGGTAGGGGAAAAACTGTTTTTT; cdr3_aa: CASSLLTGVGEKLFF; d_call: TRBD1; j_call: TRBJ1-4; clone_size: NA; v_call: TRBV28
cdr3_nt: TGTGCCAGCAGTACCGGACAGGGGTTCACTGAAGCTTTCTTT; cdr3_aa: CASSTGQGFTEAFF; d_call: TRBD1; j_call: TRBJ1-1; clone_size: NA; v_call: TRBV7-9
cdr3_nt: TGTGCCAGCAGGGGGCCGGGAACAAGCCAGCCCCAGCATTTT; cdr3_aa: CASRGPGTSQPQHF; d_call: NA; j_call: TRBJ1-5; clone_size: NA; v_call: TRBV6-5
cdr3_nt: TGTGCCAGCAGCCCTCAGCTCAGCTATGGCTACACCTTC; cdr3_aa: CASSPQLSYGYTF; d_call: NA; j_call: TRBJ1-2; clone_size: NA; v_call: TRBV7-9
cdr3_nt: TGTGCCAGCAGTATCGCGGGAGTTGAGGGAGCCTATGGCTACACCTTC; cdr3_aa: CASSIAGVEGAYGYTF; d_call: NA; j_call: TRBJ1-2; clone_size: NA; v_call: TRBV27
cdr3_nt: TGTGCCAGCAGTCGAAACCGGGACAGTCCTGAGTGTTACTTC; cdr3_aa: CASSRNRDSPECYF; d_call: TRBD1; j_call: TRBJ2-7; clone_size: NA; v_call: TRBV6-4
cdr3_nt: TGTGCCAGCAGCTTATTTTACAGAGAGGGCTACACCTTC; cdr3_aa: CASSLFYREGYTF; d_call: NA; j_call: TRBJ1-2; clone_size: NA; v_call: TRBV7-9
cdr3_nt: TGTGCCAGCAGGCCTTTGACAGGGAGATCTGGGGCCAACGTCCTGACTTTC; cdr3_aa: CASRPLTGRSGANVLTF; d_call: TRBD1; j_call: TRBJ2-6; clone_size: NA; v_call: TRBV14
cdr3_nt: TGTGCCAGCAGCTTGGGACAGGGCGGCACAGATACGCAGTATTTT; cdr3_aa: CASSLGQGGTDTQYF; d_call: TRBD1; j_call: TRBJ2-3; clone_size: NA; v_call: TRBV7-2
cdr3_nt: TGTGCCAGCAGCTTAACAGGGACAGGCAACGAGCAGTACTTC; cdr3_aa: CASSLTGTGNEQYF; d_call: TRBD1; j_call: TRBJ2-7; clone_size: NA; v_call: TRBV7-2
cdr3_nt: TGTGCCAGCAGTGACAGGGGGTCCTATGGCTACACCTTC; cdr3_aa: CASSDRGSYGYTF; d_call: TRBD1; j_call: TRBJ1-2; clone_size: few; v_call: TRBV2
cdr3_nt: TGTGCCAGCAGTTTCCCGACTAGCGGGAGTCGCTACGAGCAGTACTTC; cdr3_aa: CASSFPTSGSRYEQYF; d_call: TRBD2; j_call: TRBJ2-7; clone_size: once; v_call: TRBV28
cdr3_nt: TGTGCCAGCAGTGATTCCTCCCGGGAGACCCAGTACTTC; cdr3_aa: CASSDSSRETQYF; d_call: NA; j_call: TRBJ2-5; clone_size: NA; v_call: TRBV6-1
cdr3_nt: TGTGCCAGCAGCTTGGTGAGCTCCTACAATGAGCAGTTCTTC; cdr3_aa: CASSLVSSYNEQFF; d_call: NA; j_call: TRBJ2-1; clone_size: NA; v_call: TRBV7-9
cdr3_nt: TGCAGCGGGGGACAGGGGCACACTGAAGCTTTCTTT; cdr3_aa: CSGGQGHTEAFF; d_call: TRBD1; j_call: TRBJ1-1; clone_size: NA; v_call: TRBV29-1
cdr3_nt: TGTGCCAGCAGCTTGGGGGACGTTCTCCAAGAGACCCAGTACTTC; cdr3_aa: CASSLGDVLQETQYF; d_call: NA; j_call: TRBJ2-5; clone_size: NA; v_call: TRBV5-5
cdr3_nt: TGTGCCAGCTCACCACTTACAGATGAAAAACTGTTTTTT; cdr3_aa: CASSPLTDEKLFF; d_call: NA; j_call: TRBJ1-4; clone_size: NA; v_call: TRBV18
cdr3_nt: TGTGCCAGCAGCTTCTCAGGGACAGATACGCAGTATTTT; cdr3_aa: CASSFSGTDTQYF; d_call: NA; j_call: TRBJ2-3; clone_size: NA; v_call: TRBV7-9
cdr3_nt: TGTGCCAGCAGTACCCTGGGGACTTCCTACGAGCAGTACTTC; cdr3_aa: CASSTLGTSYEQYF; d_call: NA; j_call: TRBJ2-7; clone_size: NA; v_call: TRBV6-1
cdr3_nt: TGTGCCAGCCATAGCGGGGTAGAATATGAGCAGTTCTTC; cdr3_aa: CASHSGVEYEQFF; d_call: TRBD2; j_call: TRBJ2-1; clone_size: NA; v_call: TRBV18
cdr3_nt: TGTGCCAGTAGTAAAGTAGCGGGAGGGCCTGGTTACGAGCAGTACTTC; cdr3_aa: CASSKVAGGPGYEQYF; d_call: TRBD2; j_call: TRBJ2-7; clone_size: NA; v_call: TRBV19
cdr3_nt: TGTGCCAGCAGCCTGGGGGGTATGGGTAACTATGGCTACACCTTC; cdr3_aa: CASSLGGMGNYGYTF; d_call: NA; j_call: TRBJ1-2; clone_size: NA; v_call: TRBV5-4
cdr3_nt: TGTGCCAGCAGTTCTCCGGGCCGCCGACGCAGCTCCTACGAGCAGTACTTC; cdr3_aa: CASSSPGRRRSSYEQYF; d_call: NA; j_call: TRBJ2-7; clone_size: NA; v_call: TRBV11-3
cdr3_nt: TGTGCCAGCAGCGCCCGGGACAGGCGGAATAGCTACACCTTC; cdr3_aa: CASSARDRRNSYTF; d_call: TRBD1; j_call: TRBJ1-2; clone_size: NA; v_call: TRBV5-4
cdr3_nt: TGTGCCAGCAGCCCTCGGGGCTCTGGGGCCAACGTCCTGACTTTC; cdr3_aa: CASSPRGSGANVLTF; d_call: NA; j_call: TRBJ2-6; clone_size: NA; v_call: TRBV7-9
cdr3_nt: TGTGCCAGTAGAATGCATGGAGAAAATCAGCCCCAGCATTTT; cdr3_aa: CASRMHGENQPQHF; d_call: NA; j_call: TRBJ1-5; clone_size: NA; v_call: TRBV19